This T cell receptor beta chain was documented in a study of T cell responses to AZD1222 COVID-19 vaccine. Study in general: The analysis combined second doses at about 4 or about 12 weeks.

Comment on this clone: The antigen remains unidentified.

The germline V gene encodes CDR1 SNHLY and CDR2 FYNNEI. V was pared by 6 bases and J by 1 base, with 4 bases of the junction left unmatched. The CDR3 runs to 16 residues. The repertoire was sequenced with immunoSEQ multiplex PCR; TCRdb's copy has only in-frame clones and lacks some. The profile shows over 65,000 clones, 70% to 90% of them singletons. Study-wide results and caveats: Along spike, vaccine-associated CD4 TCRs were found throughout, with dominance at 160-218 and 743-854. Nearly half of spike-specific TCRs reportedly target unmutated variant regions.

The starting material was peripheral blood, obtained on day 0 of AZD1222 vaccination. This TCR came from an adult in good health. The rearrangement links TRBV2 to TRBJ2-2, with 11 nucleotides matching TRBD2. CDR3 in amino acids: CASRKGLAGNTGELFF. The DNA for the CDR3 is TGTGCCAGCAGAAAAGGACTAGCGGGGAACACCGGGGAGCTGTTTTTT.